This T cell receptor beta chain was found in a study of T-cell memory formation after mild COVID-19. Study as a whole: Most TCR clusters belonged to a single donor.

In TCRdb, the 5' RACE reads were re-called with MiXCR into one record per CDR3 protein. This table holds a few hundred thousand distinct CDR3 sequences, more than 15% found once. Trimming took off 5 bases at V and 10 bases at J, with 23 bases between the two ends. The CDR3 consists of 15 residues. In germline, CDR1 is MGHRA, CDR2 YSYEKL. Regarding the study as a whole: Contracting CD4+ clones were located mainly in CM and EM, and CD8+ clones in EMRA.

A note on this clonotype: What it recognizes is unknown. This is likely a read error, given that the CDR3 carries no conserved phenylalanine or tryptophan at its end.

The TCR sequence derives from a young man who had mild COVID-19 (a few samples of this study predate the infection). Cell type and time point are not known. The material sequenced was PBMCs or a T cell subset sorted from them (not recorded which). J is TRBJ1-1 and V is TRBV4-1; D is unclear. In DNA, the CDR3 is TGCGCCAGCAGCATAAACCGGGTCGGGAGACCTGGAGCTTTCTTG. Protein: CASSINRVGRPGAFL.